This T cell receptor beta chain was sequenced during a study of spatial heterogeneity in lung cancer. The sample's time point: sample taken at primary tumor resection. CDR1 LGHNA and CDR2 YNFKEQ come from the germline V gene. V shed 0 bases and J shed 4 bases, with 9 bases lying between them. This CDR3 is built from 14 residues. TCRdb processed the 5' RACE reads anew with MiXCR; each CDR3 protein has one entry. The sample includes about 44,000 distinct CDR3 sequences, approximately 14% of them seen just once. This chain connects TRBV4-2 to TRBJ1-2; D might be TRBD1 (5 bases). Sequencing was performed on PBMCs, taken at surgery. This TCR was sampled from a male donor with early-stage non-small cell lung cancer. The CDR3 DNA sequence: TGTGCCAGCAGCCAAGAGGGGCAGGGCTATGGCTACACCTTC. Its protein is CASSQEGQGYGYTF.